The table lists the clone carrying this T cell receptor (beta chain) with many counts. TCRdb reanalysed the reads using MiXCR and keeps one entry per CDR3 protein. The table shows a few thousand distinct CDR3 sequences, with around 8.8% occurring only once. Germline CDR1 and CDR2: LGHDT and YNNKEL (reference sequence). V lost 4 bases to trimming and J lost 6 bases; unmatched junction nucleotides: 7. The CDR3 runs 15 residues. Sequencing input: CD4+ T cells from peripheral blood. The chain uses TRBV3-1 and TRBJ2-1; 9 bases are a match to TRBD2. The receptor was isolated from a human donor with rheumatoid arthritis. CDR3: CASSLSSGDLNEQFF. In DNA, the CDR3 is TGTGCCAGCAGCCTTTCTAGCGGGGACCTCAATGAGCAGTTCTTC.